These 29 T cell receptor beta chains came from one sample sequenced in a study of blood T cell repertoires in COVID-19. This table comes from immunoSEQ multiplex PCR, and its TCRdb copy is limited to in-frame clones, with some not included. This table holds tens of thousands of clones, about 90% found once. Input material: peripheral blood. These TCRs come from a human donor in a cohort sampled during active COVID-19.

In its sample, this clone was seen once. This chain uses TRBV2 with TRBJ2-2; D not resolved. The CDR3 has 13 residues. Per the germline V gene, CDR1 is SNHLY and CDR2 is FYNNEI. V was pared by 8 bases and J by 7 bases, with 14 bases between. CDR3 loop: CASFRPENGELFF. The CDR3 region has the DNA TGTGCCAGCTTCCGACCGGAGAACGGGGAGCTGTTTTTT.

The CDR3 coding sequence is TGTGCCAGCAGCCCCTCTACGGCGGGAGATACGCAGTATTTT. This codes for CASSPSTAGDTQYF. The J gene is TRBJ2-3, the V gene TRBV3-1 (or the pseudogene TRBV3-2); weak D call: TRBD2 (5 bases). The CDR3 contains 14 residues. V gave up 4 bases and J gave up 5 bases, with 13 bases separating them. Germline lookup yields CDR1 LGHDT and CDR2 YNNKEL (reference sequence).

CDR3 bases: TGTGCCAGTAGTATAGTGTCTCATGAGCAGTTCTTC. It specifies CASSIVSHEQFF. The V gene is TRBV19, the J gene TRBJ2-1; no reliable D call. The CDR3 runs 12 residues. V was clipped by 1 base and J by 8 bases, with 6 bases between them. Germline lookup yields CDR1 LNHDA and CDR2 SQIVND (reference sequence).

The genes are TRBV10-2 and TRBJ1-2; D is perhaps TRBD1 (6 bases). The CDR3 has 13 residues. From germline, CDR1 is WSHSY and CDR2 SAAADI. With 6 bases removed from V and 4 bases from J, the gap between germline ends came to 12 bases. CDR3 residues: CASREGQLYGYTF. The CDR3 nucleotides read TGCGCCAGCAGAGAAGGACAGCTCTATGGCTACACCTTC.

By sample share, this clone is medium-sized. The V call is TRBV19, the J call TRBJ1-4; the D gene is possibly TRBD1 (6 bases). The CDR3 has 15 amino acids. V was trimmed by 3 bases and J by 3 bases, leaving 11 bases between them. Looked up from germline, CDR1 is LNHDA and CDR2 is SQIVND (reference sequence). This chain's CDR3 is CASSIQTGPNEKLFF. Written as DNA, the CDR3 is TGTGCCAGTAGTATTCAGACAGGCCCTAATGAAAAACTGTTTTTT. Filled out from reference TRBV19 and TRBJ1-4, the complete variable domain reads DGGITQSPKYLFRKEGQNVTLSCEQNLNHDAMYWYRQDPGQGLRLIYYSQIVNDFQKGDIAEGYSVSREKKESFPLTVTSAQKNPTAFYLCASSIQTGPNEKLFFGSGTQLSVL.

The chain links TRBV3-1 (or the pseudogene TRBV3-2) to TRBJ2-2; 7 nucleotides line up with TRBD1. Germline lookup yields CDR1 LGHDT and CDR2 YNNKEL (reference sequence). The CDR3 sequence is 16 residues long. V lost 1 base, J lost 5 bases, and 7 bases stayed unmatched. CDR3 in DNA: TGTGCCAGCAGCCAAGGACAGGGAGTAGGGACCGGGGAGCTGTTTTTT. Protein: CASSQGQGVGTGELFF.

The CDR3 region is CALGLAGLETQYF. For the CDR3, the DNA is TGTGCCCTGGGACTAGCGGGATTGGAGACCCAGTACTTC. The chain uses TRBV30 and TRBJ2-5; 13 bases are a match to TRBD2. CDR1 and CDR2 from the germline V gene are GTSNPN and SVGIG (reference sequence). The V segment lost 8 bases and the J segment 5 bases; nucleotides outside the gene matches: 5. CDR3 size: 13 residues.

J is TRBJ2-2 and V is TRBV27, with D possibly being TRBD1 (6 bases). Germline CDR1 is MNHEY and CDR2 is SMNVEV (reference sequence). The CDR3 length is 14 residues. V lost 2 bases to trimming and J lost 6 bases, with 10 bases between them. The CDR3 DNA is TGTGCCAGCAGTTTAGCAGGGGTGGCCGGGGAGCTGTTTTTT. It translates to CASSLAGVAGELFF.

This sequence joins TRBV5-5 and TRBJ1-1; TRBD1 matches 8 bases. Germline V lookup: CDR1 SGHKS, CDR2 YYEKEE (reference sequence). The CDR3 consists of 14 residues. The V segment lost 2 bases and the J segment 3 bases; nucleotides outside the gene matches: 3. The CDR3 DNA reads TGTGCCAGCAGCTTAGGACAGGGCTACACTGAAGCTTTCTTT. Amino acid sequence: CASSLGQGYTEAFF.

This chain uses TRBV6-5 with TRBJ1-1; 7 bases map to TRBD1. Germline V gene sequence: CDR1 MNHEY, CDR2 SVGAGI. The CDR3 has 14 amino acids. The ends lost 6 bases at V and 10 bases at J; junction bases unmatched: 14. The CDR3: CASRRLGGSEGAFF. CDR3 nucleotides: TGTGCCAGCAGACGGTTAGGGGGCTCGGAGGGAGCTTTCTTT.

The chain employs TRBV2 and TRBJ2-7; 11 bases are shared with TRBD1. Germline loops: CDR1 SNHLY, CDR2 FYNNEI. The CDR3 loop spans 13 amino acids. V was clipped by 8 bases and J by 7 bases; unmatched bases: 7. The CDR3 is CASGQGAMGEQYF. CDR3 sequence (DNA): TGTGCCAGCGGACAGGGGGCGATGGGGGAGCAGTACTTC.

The J gene is TRBJ1-1, the V gene TRBV19; D unresolved. CDR1 and CDR2 (germline): LNHDA, SQIVND (reference sequence). This CDR3 spans 12 amino acids. Deletions cut 5 bases from V and 7 bases from J, with 11 bases between. The CDR3 nucleotides are TGTGCCAGTAGTGTAGGAGAGGGTGAAGCTTTCTTT. It encodes CASSVGEGEAFF. The full variable domain, its missing parts supplied by reference TRBV19 and TRBJ1-1, is DGGITQSPKYLFRKEGQNVTLSCEQNLNHDAMYWYRQDPGQGLRLIYYSQIVNDFQKGDIAEGYSVSREKKESFPLTVTSAQKNPTAFYLCASSVGEGEAFFGQGTRLTVV.

This chain links TRBV2 with TRBJ2-7, with 11 bases identical to TRBD2. The CDR3 runs to 14 residues. Germline V lookup: CDR1 SNHLY, CDR2 FYNNEI. V shed 5 bases, J shed 3 bases, and the junction held 3 bases outside the gene matches. DNA of the CDR3: TGTGCCAGCAGTAAGACTAGCGGGAACTACGAGCAGTACTTC. Translating it yields CASSKTSGNYEQYF.

The chain is built from TRBV5-1 and TRBJ1-1, with 7 bases fitting TRBD1. The V gene end was trimmed by 0 bases and the J gene end by 11 bases; junction bases not matched to a gene: 4. The CDR3 contains 12 residues. CDR1 is SGHRS and CDR2 is YFSETQ in the germline V gene. CDR3 sequence (DNA): TGCGCCAGCAGCTTGGGATCAGGGGGGGCTTTCTTT. Protein: CASSLGSGGAFF. Based on the CDR3 plus reference TRBV5-1 and TRBJ1-1, the full variable domain is KAGVTQTPRYLIKTRGQQVTLSCSPISGHRSVSWYQQTPGQGLQFLFEYFSETQRNKGNFPGRFSGRQFSNSRSEMNVSTLELGDSALYLCASSLGSGGAFFGQGTRLTVV.

The chain joins TRBV19 to TRBJ1-5, with D unresolved. Per germline, CDR1 LNHDA and CDR2 SQIVND (reference sequence). The germline V and J ends were trimmed by 7 bases and 0 bases, with 10 bases remaining between them. The CDR3 is made up of 14 amino acids. As DNA, the CDR3 is TGTGCCAGTACCCGACAATATAGCAATCAGCCCCAGCATTTT. Protein: CASTRQYSNQPQHF.

The chain is built from TRBV2 and TRBJ2-2; tentatively, D is TRBD2 (6 bases). CDR1 and CDR2 from the germline V gene are SNHLY and FYNNEI. V was pared by 10 bases and J by 1 base, with 13 bases between. The CDR3 covers 14 residues. The chain's CDR3 is CATSAGRNTGELFF. The CDR3 DNA follows: TGTGCCACCTCTGCGGGAAGGAACACCGGGGAGCTGTTTTTT.

The sample holds one count of this clone. V is TRBV5-4 and J is TRBJ2-5, with TRBD1 matching over 7 bases. The junction had 8 bases not matched to a gene; V was cut back by 4 bases and J by 2 bases. Per the germline V gene, CDR1 is SGHNT and CDR2 is YYREEE (reference sequence). This CDR3 spans 15 amino acids. CDR3 nucleotides: TGTGCCAGCAGCCAAAACCGGGACAGACAAGAGACCCAGTACTTC. Its translation: CASSQNRDRQETQYF.

The chain uses TRBV2 and TRBJ1-1; weak D call: TRBD1 (5 bases). Trimming cost V 2 bases and J 0 bases, with 7 bases left between them. This CDR3 has 14 amino acids. Germline CDR1 and CDR2: SNHLY and FYNNEI. The CDR3 coding sequence is TGTGCCAGCAGTGAAACCAGGGTGAACACTGAAGCTTTCTTT. Amino acid sequence: CASSETRVNTEAFF.

The J gene is TRBJ1-5, the V gene TRBV30, with D unresolved. In germline, CDR1 is GTSNPN, CDR2 SVGIG (reference sequence). This CDR3 is built from 14 residues. Trimming pared 3 bases from V and 5 bases from J, leaving 14 bases between. The CDR3 protein is CAWSGDQRDQPQHF. The DNA for the CDR3 is TGTGCCTGGAGCGGAGATCAGAGGGATCAGCCCCAGCATTTT.

The CDR3 sequence is CASSISGLHSGTGELFF. The CDR3 bases are TGTGCCAGCAGCATTAGTGGACTACACTCGGGCACCGGGGAGCTGTTTTTT. This chain links TRBV21-1 with TRBJ2-2; the listed D gene, TRBD2, was not tested against the DNA. TRBV21-1 counts as a pseudogene. The CDR3 sequence is 17 residues long.

This rearrangement joins TRBV24-1 to TRBJ2-1; D is possibly TRBD2 (7 bases). The germline V and J ends were trimmed by 4 bases and 8 bases, with 14 bases remaining between them. This CDR3 has 14 amino acids. Germline CDR1 KGHDR, CDR2 SFDVKD. CDR3 nucleotides: TGTGCCACCAGTGACCACACAGGGAGGGATGAGCAGTTCTTC. Residues: CATSDHTGRDEQFF.

V usage is TRBV3-1 (or the pseudogene TRBV3-2) and J usage is TRBJ1-2, with D hard to call. V shed 1 base and J shed 2 bases, with 11 bases lying between them. The CDR3 is 15 amino acids. Germline V gene lookup returns CDR1 LGHDT and CDR2 YNNKEL (reference sequence). The DNA of the CDR3 is TGTGCCAGCAGCCAAGGTGAAGCCCGGAACTATGGCTACACCTTC. As protein: CASSQGEARNYGYTF.

The chain is built from TRBV3-1 (or the pseudogene TRBV3-2) and TRBJ2-1, with 8 bases fitting TRBD2. The J segment lost 6 bases and the V segment lost 3 bases, leaving 1 base of the junction unmatched. The CDR3 extends over 13 amino acids. Germline CDR1 and CDR2: LGHDT and YNNKEL (reference sequence). The CDR3 sequence: CASSHSGSNEQFF. CDR3 bases: TGTGCCAGCAGCCACAGCGGGAGCAATGAGCAGTTCTTC.

This clone was picked up a small number of times. This chain links TRBV2 with TRBJ2-3; TRBD1 matches at 10 bases. Germline CDR1 reads SNHLY; CDR2 reads FYNNEI. V shed 6 bases, J shed 3 bases, and the junction held 9 bases outside the gene matches. The CDR3 is 16 amino acids. The CDR3 loop reads CASSRDPGQGTDTQYF. The CDR3 DNA is TGTGCCAGCAGCCGAGACCCGGGACAGGGGACAGATACGCAGTATTTT.

The rearrangement uses TRBV6-2 or TRBV6-3 and TRBJ1-1; D is undetermined. This CDR3 spans 15 amino acids. Germline lookup yields CDR1 MNHEY and CDR2 SVGEGT. V dropped 0 bases and J dropped 1 base, with 9 bases sitting between them. The CDR3 protein is CASSYSTWANTEAFF. The CDR3, as DNA: TGTGCCAGCAGTTACTCGACGTGGGCGAACACTGAAGCTTTCTTT.

The chain is built from TRBV6-6 and TRBJ1-1, with D possibly being TRBD1 (5 bases). V was pared by 5 bases and J by 3 bases, with 19 bases between. The CDR3 consists of 16 residues. The germline V gene has CDR1 MNHNY and CDR2 SVGAGI (reference sequence). As DNA, the CDR3 is TGTGCCAGCAGTCCCCGTGGAGGGGTGAAGTACACTGAAGCTTTCTTT. Its protein is CASSPRGGVKYTEAFF.

This chain uses TRBV11-2 with TRBJ2-5, with 9 bases that match TRBD2. The CDR3 is made up of 14 amino acids. V trimming: 10 bases; J trimming: 5 bases; junction bases outside the gene matches: 11. CDR1 SGHAT and CDR2 FQNNGV come from the germline V gene. The CDR3 sequence is CATSSAGGLETQYF. The CDR3 bases are TGTGCCACCTCCAGTGCGGGGGGGCTCGAGACCCAGTACTTC.

This chain connects TRBV18 to TRBJ1-3; D unclear. There are 17 residues in the CDR3. CDR1 is KGHSH and CDR2 is LQKENI in the germline V gene. Deletions cut 0 bases from V and 0 bases from J, with 12 bases between. The CDR3 is CASSPPIPSPSGNTIYF. The CDR3, as DNA: TGTGCCAGCTCACCACCTATTCCAAGCCCCTCTGGAAACACCATATATTTT.

The V and J genes are TRBV3-1 (or the pseudogene TRBV3-2) and TRBJ2-7; D remains ambiguous. The V end lost 5 bases, the J end lost 6 bases, and 11 bases lay between the germline ends. This CDR3 is 12 amino acids long. The germline gives CDR1 LGHDT, CDR2 YNNKEL (reference sequence). CDR3 sequence reads: CASSSSPLEQYF. The CDR3 DNA reads as TGTGCCAGCAGCTCCTCCCCTCTCGAGCAGTACTTC.